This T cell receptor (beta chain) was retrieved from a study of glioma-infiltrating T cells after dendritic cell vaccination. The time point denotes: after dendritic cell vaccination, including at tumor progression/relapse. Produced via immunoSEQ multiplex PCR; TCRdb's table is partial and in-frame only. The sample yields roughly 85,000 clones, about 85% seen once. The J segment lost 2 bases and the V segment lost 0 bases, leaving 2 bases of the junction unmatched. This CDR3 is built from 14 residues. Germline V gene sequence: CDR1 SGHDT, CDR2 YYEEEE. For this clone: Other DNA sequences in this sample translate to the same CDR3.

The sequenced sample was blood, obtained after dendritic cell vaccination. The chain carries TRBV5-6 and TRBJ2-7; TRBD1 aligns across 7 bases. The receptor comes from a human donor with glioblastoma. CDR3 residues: CASSLGTGTYEQYF. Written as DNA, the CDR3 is TGTGCCAGCAGCTTGGGGACAGGCACCTACGAGCAGTACTTC.